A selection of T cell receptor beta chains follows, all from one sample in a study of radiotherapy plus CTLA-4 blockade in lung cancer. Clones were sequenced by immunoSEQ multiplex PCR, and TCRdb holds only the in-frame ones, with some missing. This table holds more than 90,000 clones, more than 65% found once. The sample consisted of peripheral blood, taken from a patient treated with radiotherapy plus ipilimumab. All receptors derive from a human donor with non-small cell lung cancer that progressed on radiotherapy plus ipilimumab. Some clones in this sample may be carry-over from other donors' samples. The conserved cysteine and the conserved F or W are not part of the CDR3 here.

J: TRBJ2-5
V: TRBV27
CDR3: ASSLRAANTFQETQY

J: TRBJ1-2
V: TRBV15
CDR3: ATSRDLEAYGYT

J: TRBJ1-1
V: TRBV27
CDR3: ASTRGTEAF

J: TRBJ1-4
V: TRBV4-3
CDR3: ASSQDINRNNEKLF

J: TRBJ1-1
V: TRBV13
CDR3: ASSFGMNTEAF

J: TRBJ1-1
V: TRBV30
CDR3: AWSYPDRGTEAF

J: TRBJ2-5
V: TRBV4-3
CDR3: ASSVRMGETQY

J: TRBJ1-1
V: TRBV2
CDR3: ASQINTEAF

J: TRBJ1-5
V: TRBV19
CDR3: ASTLWGANQPQH

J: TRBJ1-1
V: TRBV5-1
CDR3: ASSPPNTEAF

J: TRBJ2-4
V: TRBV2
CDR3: ASSDYIQY

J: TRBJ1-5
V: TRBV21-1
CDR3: ASSHTPQPQH

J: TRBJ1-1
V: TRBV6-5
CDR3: ASSYGGKATEAF

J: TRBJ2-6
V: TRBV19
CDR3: ASSTGWSSGANVLT

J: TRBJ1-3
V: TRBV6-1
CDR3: ASSHGLSPGNTIY

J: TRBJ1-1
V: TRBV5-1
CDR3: ASSQGSQMNTEAF

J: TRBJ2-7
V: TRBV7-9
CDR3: ASSKGANYYEQY

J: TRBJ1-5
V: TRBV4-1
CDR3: ASSPSRGYSNQPQH

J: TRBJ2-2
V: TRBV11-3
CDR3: ASSLERGIFNTGELF

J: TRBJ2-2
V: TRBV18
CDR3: ASSRTSGGPYTGELF

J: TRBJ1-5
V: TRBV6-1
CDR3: ASSSTGPSQPQH

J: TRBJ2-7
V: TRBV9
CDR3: ASSVAYSSYEQY

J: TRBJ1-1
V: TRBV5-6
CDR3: ATPSSPFAMNTEAF

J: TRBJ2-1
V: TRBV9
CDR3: ASSVVTSGGSYNEQF

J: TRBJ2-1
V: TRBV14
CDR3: ASSRRGGGDEQF

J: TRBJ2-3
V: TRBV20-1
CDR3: SATRTIWQY

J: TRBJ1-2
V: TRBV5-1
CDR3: ASSQTPTGVSLGYT

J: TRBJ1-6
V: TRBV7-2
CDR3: AGSSYNSPLH

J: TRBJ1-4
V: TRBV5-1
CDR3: ASSSGDVEKLF

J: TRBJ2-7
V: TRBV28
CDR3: ASTRAAYEQY

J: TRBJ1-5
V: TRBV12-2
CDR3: ASRLDGQVSNQPQH

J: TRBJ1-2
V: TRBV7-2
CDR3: ASSSPASYYGYT

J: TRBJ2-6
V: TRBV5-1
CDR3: ASSLAGYSGANVLT

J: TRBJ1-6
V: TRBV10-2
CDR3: ASSGGFSPLH

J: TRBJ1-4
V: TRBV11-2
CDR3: ASSPQGTGWEKLF

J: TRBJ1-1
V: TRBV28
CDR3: ASSLLAGSNTEAF

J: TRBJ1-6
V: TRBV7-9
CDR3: ASSPTSQAGFRLQSPLH

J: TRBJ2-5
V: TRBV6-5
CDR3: ASSYSGGGGETQY

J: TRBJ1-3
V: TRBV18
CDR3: ASSLLQDSGNTIY

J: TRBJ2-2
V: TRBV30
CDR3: AWTVGQGASGELF